This TCR beta chain was sequenced in a study of T cell responses to AZD1222 COVID-19 vaccine (dated by TCRdb to about 2021). Regarding the research as a whole: TCR sequencing covered some 240 trial participants: 200 to 210 given two doses of AZD1222 and 26 given two doses of MenACWY control vaccine. Trial participants were enrolled by age into 18-55, 56-69 and 70-plus year subgroups, with around 150, 28 and 57 TCR-sequenced participants respectively.

What the authors observed across the whole study: A significant rise in spike-specific TCR breadth and depth was observed after two AZD1222 doses relative to day 0 and relative to MenACWY recipients. No day 14 peak-response samples were available, so repertoires were characterized only after the peak T cell response. The 56-69-year group was small, and its depth increase did not reach significance, likely because of low power. Epitopes outside the regions mutated in the B.1.351 and B.1.1.7 variants were reportedly recognized by nearly half of the unique spike-specific TCRs. Most participants were white British and females outnumbered males, and the authors suggested that clonal diversity may have been underestimated. Conclusions about previously exposed vaccinees are limited because only six or seven AZD1222 recipients were SARS-CoV-2 seropositive at baseline. The whole spike protein was spanned by vaccine-associated CD4 TCRs, and dominant responses were seen in regions 160-218 and 743-854.

Notes on this clone: The clone's antigen remains unknown. Nothing much larger sits one base from this clone, and base qualities are not available.

The CDR3 regions of human TCRbeta chains were subjected to immunosequencing. The authors' analysis ran thus. TCRs in the repertoires were matched against a reference library of SARS-CoV-2-specific TCRs that had been generated with the MIRA antigen-specificity platform. Breadth meant the fraction of unique TCRs that were SARS-CoV-2-associated, whereas depth meant the fraction of total T cells that were SARS-CoV-2-associated. Each spike-specific TCR was assigned to its reactive spike region and to a CD4 or CD8 class using the MIRA data. Log10-transformed breadth and depth values were compared by one-way ANOVA with Sidak's multiple comparisons tests. TCRdb limited this immuneACCESS table to in-frame rearrangements with V and J called. A share of clones is missing; checked studies link under half to unresolved V genes, and the rest is unexplained. V, J and clone size reflect that table, while D and trimming were determined from the DNA. This sample holds approximately 50,000 clones; approximately 89% were observed only once. The ten largest clones represent around 20% of the sample.

Explained via the paper, the time point label denotes: baseline before first vaccination. The sample's treatment or condition label is to be understood as: meningococcal conjugate vaccine given as trial control. Vaccinee samples were obtained from the UK trials COV001 and COV002, which included a single-blind randomized controlled phase 2/3 trial of AZD1222 (ChAdOx1 nCoV-19) in healthy adults. For TCRbeta chain sequencing, PBMC samples from trial participants were taken at day 0 and at day 28 after the second dose. Material: peripheral blood, obtained on day 0 of MenACWY control vaccination. The sequence derives from an adult in good health.

The nucleotide sequence is TGCGCCAGCAGCCAATCCGGGACAGTAGTAAGTCGGTTTTTT. This yields the protein CASSQSGTVVSRFF. The rearranged chain carries TRBV4-1 and TRBJ1-4; the central 7 bases match TRBD1. From V the trimming removes 2 bases and from J it removes 16 bases, while the gene matches leave 13 bases of the junction unaccounted for. Including cysteine and phenylalanine, the CDR3 has 14 amino acids. CDR3 DNA only is kept here, 42 bases in frame from base 1. According to the germline V gene, CDR1 reads MGHRA and CDR2 reads YSYEKL.